This TCR beta chain was captured in a study of blood T cell repertoires in COVID-19. For the study at large: Acute and convalescent COVID-19 samples came from the United States, Italy and Spain.

Method: immunoSEQ multiplex PCR; TCRdb's copy keeps in-frame clones and lacks some. The repertoire holds around 210,000 clones, about 90% seen once, with around 8.4% in the top ten. The V gene end was trimmed by 5 bases and the J gene end by 1 base; junction bases not matched to a gene: 4. CDR1 LNHDA and CDR2 SQIVND come from the germline V gene (reference sequence). This CDR3 comprises 14 residues. The receptor's source is a woman younger than 30 who had recovered from COVID-19. The specimen sequenced was PBMCs or T cells enriched from blood (not recorded which). The rearrangement uses TRBV19 and TRBJ1-1, with 7 bases identical to TRBD1. The CDR3 sequence is CASSWGQQNTEAFF. DNA for the CDR3: TGTGCCAGTAGTTGGGGACAGCAGAACACTGAAGCTTTCTTT.